The sequence of this T cell receptor (beta chain) was determined in a study of cytomegalovirus exposure and HLA in healthy donors. The study, taken as a whole, reports: TCR beta chains associated with HLA were, in a later analysis, more clonally expanded than equally common others. Confirmation was obtained in vitro that a few CMV-associated chains are specific for CMV antigens. Most TCR beta V segments were productive about 90% or about 30% of the time in an earlier analysis.

The PCR made use of 60 Vbeta and 13 Jbeta primers. Sequencing used immunoSEQ multiplex PCR; TCRdb keeps in-frame clones, though not all of them. The table gives 100,000 to 150,000 clones; the top ten clones make up roughly 1.4% of it. To note about this clone: Its antigen is as yet unknown.

The TCR originated in a woman aged 40 to 50 in good health and CMV-seronegative. The sample was PBMCs.

CDR3 coding DNA: TGTGCCAGCAGCACACCAGGGGACACTGAAGCTTTCTTT. It is translated as CASSTPGDTEAFF. The rearrangement joins TRBV7-9 to TRBJ1-1; possibly TRBD1 for D (6 bases). The germline V gene encodes CDR1 SEHNR and CDR2 FQNEAQ (reference sequence). Trimming pared 5 bases from V and 3 bases from J, leaving 10 bases between. The CDR3 loop spans 13 amino acids.